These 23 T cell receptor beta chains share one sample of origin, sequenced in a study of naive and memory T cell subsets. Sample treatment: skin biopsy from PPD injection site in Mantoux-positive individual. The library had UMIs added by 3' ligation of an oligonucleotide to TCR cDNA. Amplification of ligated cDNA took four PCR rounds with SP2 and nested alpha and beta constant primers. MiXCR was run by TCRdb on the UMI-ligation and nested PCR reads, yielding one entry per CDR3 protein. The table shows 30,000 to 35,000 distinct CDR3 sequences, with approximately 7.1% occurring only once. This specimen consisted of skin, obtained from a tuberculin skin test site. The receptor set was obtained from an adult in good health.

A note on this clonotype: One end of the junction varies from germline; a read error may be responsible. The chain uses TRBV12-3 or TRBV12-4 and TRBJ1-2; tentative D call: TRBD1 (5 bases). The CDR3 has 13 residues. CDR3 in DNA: TGTGCCAGCAGTCTTCGGGACTACTATGGCGACACCTTC. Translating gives CASSLRDYYGDTF.

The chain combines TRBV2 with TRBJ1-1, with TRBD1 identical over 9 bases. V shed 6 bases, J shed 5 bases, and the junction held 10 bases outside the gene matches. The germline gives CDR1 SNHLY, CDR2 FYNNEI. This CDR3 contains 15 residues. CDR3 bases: TGTGCCAGCAGACGACAGGGGGTAGGAAGAACTGAAGCTTTCTTT. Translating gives CASRRQGVGRTEAFF. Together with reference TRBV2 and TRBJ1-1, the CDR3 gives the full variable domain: EPEVTQTPSHQVTQMGQEVILRCVPISNHLYFYWYRQILGQKVEFLVSFYNNEISEKSEIFDDQFSVERPDGSNFTLKIRSTKLEDSAMYFCASRRQGVGRTEAFFGQGTRLTVV.

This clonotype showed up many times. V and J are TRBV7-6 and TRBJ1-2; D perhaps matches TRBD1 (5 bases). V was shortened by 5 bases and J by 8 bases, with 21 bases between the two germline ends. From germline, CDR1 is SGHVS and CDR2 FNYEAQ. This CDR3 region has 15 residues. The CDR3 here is CASSRWDGRGEGYTF. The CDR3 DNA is TGTGCCAGCAGCCGATGGGACGGCCGTGGGGAGGGCTACACCTTC.

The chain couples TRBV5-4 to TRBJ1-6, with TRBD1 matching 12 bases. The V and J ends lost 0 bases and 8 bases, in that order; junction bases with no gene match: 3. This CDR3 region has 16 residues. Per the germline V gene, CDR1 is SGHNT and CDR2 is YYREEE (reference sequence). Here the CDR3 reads CASSLEGTGGYSPLHF. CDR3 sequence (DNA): TGTGCCAGCAGCTTGGAGGGGACAGGGGGCTATTCACCCCTCCACTTT.

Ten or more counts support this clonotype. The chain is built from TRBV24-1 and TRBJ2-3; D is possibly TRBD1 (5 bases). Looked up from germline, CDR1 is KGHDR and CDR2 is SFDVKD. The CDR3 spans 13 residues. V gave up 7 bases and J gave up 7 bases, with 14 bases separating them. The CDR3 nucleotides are TGTGCCACCAGCCCCCCAGGGTCTAATACGCAGTATTTT. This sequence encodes CATSPPGSNTQYF.

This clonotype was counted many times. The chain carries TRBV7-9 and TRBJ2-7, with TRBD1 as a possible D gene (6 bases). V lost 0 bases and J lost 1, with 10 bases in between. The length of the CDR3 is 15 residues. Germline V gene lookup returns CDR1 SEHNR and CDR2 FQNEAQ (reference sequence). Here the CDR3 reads CASSLASTGSYEQYF. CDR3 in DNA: TGTGCCAGCAGCTTAGCGTCGACAGGTTCCTACGAGCAGTACTTC.

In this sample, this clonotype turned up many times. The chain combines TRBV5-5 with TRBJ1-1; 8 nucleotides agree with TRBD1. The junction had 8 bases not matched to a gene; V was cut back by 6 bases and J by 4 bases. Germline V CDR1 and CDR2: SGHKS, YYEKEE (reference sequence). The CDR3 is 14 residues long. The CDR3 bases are TGTGCCAGCACCGCACAGGGGGGCGGCACTGAAGCTTTCTTT. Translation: CASTAQGGGTEAFF.

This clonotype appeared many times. The CDR3 reads CASSSPYDTYEQYF. Written as DNA, the CDR3 is TGTGCCAGCAGTTCCCCCTATGACACCTACGAGCAGTACTTC. The gene calls are TRBV5-4 and TRBJ2-7, with D uncertain. The CDR3 has 14 amino acids. V gave up 5 bases and J gave up 2 bases, with 14 bases separating them. Germline lookup yields CDR1 SGHNT and CDR2 YYREEE (reference sequence). Variable domain in full (rest from reference TRBV5-4 and TRBJ2-7): ETGVTQSPTHLIKTRGQQVTLRCSSQSGHNTVSWYQQALGQGPQFIFQYYREEENGRGNFPPRFSGLQFPNYSSELNVNALELDDSALYLCASSSPYDTYEQYFGPGTRLTVT.

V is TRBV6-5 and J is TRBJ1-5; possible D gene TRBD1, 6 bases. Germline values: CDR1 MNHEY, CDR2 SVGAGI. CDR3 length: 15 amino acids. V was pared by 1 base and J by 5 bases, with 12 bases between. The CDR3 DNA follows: TGTGCCAGCAGTTACTGGGGGGGGCAAGATCAGCCCCAGCATTTT. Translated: CASSYWGGQDQPQHF.

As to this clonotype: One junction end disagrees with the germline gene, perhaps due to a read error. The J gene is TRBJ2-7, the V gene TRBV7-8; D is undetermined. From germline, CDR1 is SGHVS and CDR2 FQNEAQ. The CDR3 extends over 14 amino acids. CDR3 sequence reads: CASGLRSQFHEQYF. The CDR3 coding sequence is TGTGCCAGCGGCTTAAGGTCACAGTTCCACGAGCAGTACTTC.

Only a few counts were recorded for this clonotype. The chain's CDR3 is CSVVGSSYEQYF. CDR3 DNA sequence: TGCAGCGTTGTCGGAAGCTCCTACGAGCAGTACTTC. J is TRBJ2-7 and V is TRBV29-1; the D is unclear. Between the trimmed V and J ends, which lost 4 bases and 0 bases, there was a span of 7 bases. The CDR3 contains 12 residues. CDR1 is SQVTM, CDR2 ANQGSEA, per germline.

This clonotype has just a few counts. CDR3 residues: CASSLRVLSYEQYF. CDR3 in DNA: TGTGCCAGCAGCTTGCGGGTTCTCAGCTACGAGCAGTACTTC. The J gene is TRBJ2-7, the V gene TRBV11-2; a weak D match, TRBD2 (5 bases). The V end lost 3 bases, the J end lost 3 bases, and 12 bases lay between the germline ends. CDR3 size: 14 residues. CDR1 and CDR2 (germline): SGHAT, FQNNGV.

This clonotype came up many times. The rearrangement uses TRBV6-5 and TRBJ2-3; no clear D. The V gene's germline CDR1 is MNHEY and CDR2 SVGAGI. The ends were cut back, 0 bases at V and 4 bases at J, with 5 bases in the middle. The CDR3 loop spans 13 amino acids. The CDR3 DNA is TGTGCCAGCAGTTACTCGAGTGCAGATACGCAGTATTTT. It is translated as CASSYSSADTQYF.

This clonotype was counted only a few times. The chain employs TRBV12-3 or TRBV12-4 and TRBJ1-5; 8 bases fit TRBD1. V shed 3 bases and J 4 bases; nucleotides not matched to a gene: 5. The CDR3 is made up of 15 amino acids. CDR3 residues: CASSFLGQGNQPQHF. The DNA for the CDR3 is TGTGCCAGCAGTTTTTTAGGACAGGGTAATCAGCCCCAGCATTTT.

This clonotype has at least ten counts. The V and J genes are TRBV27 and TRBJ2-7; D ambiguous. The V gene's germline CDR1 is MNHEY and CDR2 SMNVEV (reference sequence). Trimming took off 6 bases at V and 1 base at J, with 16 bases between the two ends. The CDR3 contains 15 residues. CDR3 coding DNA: TGTGCCAGCAGCCCCACGTATTCGCTGTCCTACGAGCAGTACTTC. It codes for CASSPTYSLSYEQYF.

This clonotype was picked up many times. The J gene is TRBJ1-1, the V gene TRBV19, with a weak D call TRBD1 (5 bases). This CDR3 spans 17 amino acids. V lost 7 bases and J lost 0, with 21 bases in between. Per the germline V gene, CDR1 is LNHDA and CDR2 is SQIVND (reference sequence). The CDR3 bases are TGTGCCAGTACCTTAGACCCGGCAGGGATCATGAACACTGAAGCTTTCTTT. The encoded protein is CASTLDPAGIMNTEAFF.

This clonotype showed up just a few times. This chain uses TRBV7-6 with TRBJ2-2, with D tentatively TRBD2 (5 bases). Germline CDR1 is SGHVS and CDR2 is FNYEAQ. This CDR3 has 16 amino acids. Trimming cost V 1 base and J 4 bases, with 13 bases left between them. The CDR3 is CASSLGTPGGTGELFF. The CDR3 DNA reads TGTGCCAGCAGCTTAGGGACTCCTGGAGGCACCGGGGAGCTGTTTTTT.

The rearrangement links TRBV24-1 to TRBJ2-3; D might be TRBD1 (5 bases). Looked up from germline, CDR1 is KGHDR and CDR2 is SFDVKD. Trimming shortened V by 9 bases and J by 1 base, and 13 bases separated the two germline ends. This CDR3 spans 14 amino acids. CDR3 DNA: TGTGCCACCTGCGAAACAGGAGGCACAGATACGCAGTATTTT. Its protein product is CATCETGGTDTQYF.

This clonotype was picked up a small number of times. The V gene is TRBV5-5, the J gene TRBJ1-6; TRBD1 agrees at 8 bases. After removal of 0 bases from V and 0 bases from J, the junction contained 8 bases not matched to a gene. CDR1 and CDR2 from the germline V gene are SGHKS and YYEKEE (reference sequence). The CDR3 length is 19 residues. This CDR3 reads CASSLADRGSLSYNSPLHF. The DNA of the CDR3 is TGTGCCAGCAGCTTGGCCGACAGGGGTTCGCTCTCCTATAATTCACCCCTCCACTTT.

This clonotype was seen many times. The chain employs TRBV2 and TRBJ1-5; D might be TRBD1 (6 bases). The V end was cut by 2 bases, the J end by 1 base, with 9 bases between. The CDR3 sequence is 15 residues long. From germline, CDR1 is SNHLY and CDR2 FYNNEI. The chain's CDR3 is CASSERGLSNQPQHF. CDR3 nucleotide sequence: TGTGCCAGCAGTGAAAGGGGGTTAAGCAATCAGCCCCAGCATTTT.

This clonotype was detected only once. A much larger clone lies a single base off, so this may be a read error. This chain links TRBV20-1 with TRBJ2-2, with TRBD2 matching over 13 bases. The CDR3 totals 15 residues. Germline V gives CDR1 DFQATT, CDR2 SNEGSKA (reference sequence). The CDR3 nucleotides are TGCAGTGCTAGGACTAGCGGGGGGAGAACCGGGGTGCTGTTTTTT. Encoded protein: CSARTSGGRTGVLFF.

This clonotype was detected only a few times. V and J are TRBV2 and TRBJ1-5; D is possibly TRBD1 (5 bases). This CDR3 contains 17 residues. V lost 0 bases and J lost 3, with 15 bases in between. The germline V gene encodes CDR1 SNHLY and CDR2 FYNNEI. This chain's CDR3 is CASSEALPGRDNQPQHF. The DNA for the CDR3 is TGTGCCAGCAGTGAAGCGCTTCCGGGACGGGACAATCAGCCCCAGCATTTT.

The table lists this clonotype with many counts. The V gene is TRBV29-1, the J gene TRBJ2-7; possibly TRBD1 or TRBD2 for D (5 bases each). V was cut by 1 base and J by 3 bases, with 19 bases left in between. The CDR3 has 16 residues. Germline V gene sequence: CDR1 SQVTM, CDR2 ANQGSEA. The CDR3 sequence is CSVEARGAGLGYEQYF. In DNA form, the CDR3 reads TGCAGCGTTGAAGCCAGAGGGGCAGGGCTAGGCTACGAGCAGTACTTC.